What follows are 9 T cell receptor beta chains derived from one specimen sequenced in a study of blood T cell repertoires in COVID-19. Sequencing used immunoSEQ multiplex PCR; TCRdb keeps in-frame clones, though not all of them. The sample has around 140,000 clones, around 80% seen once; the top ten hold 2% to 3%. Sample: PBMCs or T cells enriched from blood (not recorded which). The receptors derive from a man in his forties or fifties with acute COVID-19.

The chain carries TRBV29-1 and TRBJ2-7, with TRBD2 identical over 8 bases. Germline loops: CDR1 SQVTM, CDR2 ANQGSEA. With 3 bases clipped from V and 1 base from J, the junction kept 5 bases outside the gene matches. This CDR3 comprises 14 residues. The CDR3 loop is CSVDEGGRSYEQYF. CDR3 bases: TGCAGCGTTGATGAGGGCGGGAGGTCCTACGAGCAGTACTTC.

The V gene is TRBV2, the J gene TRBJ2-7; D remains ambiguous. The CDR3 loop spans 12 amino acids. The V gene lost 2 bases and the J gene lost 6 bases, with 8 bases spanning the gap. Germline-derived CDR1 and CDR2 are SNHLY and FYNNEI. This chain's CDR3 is CASSEIWAEQYF. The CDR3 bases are TGTGCCAGCAGTGAAATCTGGGCCGAGCAGTACTTC.

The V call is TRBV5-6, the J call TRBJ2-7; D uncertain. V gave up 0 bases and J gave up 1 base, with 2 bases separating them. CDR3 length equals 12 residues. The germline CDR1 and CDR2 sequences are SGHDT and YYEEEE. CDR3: CASSLASYEQYF. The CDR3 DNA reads TGTGCCAGCAGCTTGGCTTCCTACGAGCAGTACTTC. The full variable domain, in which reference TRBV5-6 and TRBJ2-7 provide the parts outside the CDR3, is DAGVTQSPTHLIKTRGQQVTLRCSPKSGHDTVSWYQQALGQGPQFIFQYYEEEERQRGNFPDRFSGHQFPNYSSELNVNALLLGDSALYLCASSLASYEQYFGPGTRLTVT.

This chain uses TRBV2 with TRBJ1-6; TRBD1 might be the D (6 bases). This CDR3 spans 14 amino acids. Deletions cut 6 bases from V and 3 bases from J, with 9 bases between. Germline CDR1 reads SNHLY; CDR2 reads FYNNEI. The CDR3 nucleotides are TGTGCCAGCAGAGTACAGGGCTATAATTCACCCCTCCACTTT. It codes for CASRVQGYNSPLHF.

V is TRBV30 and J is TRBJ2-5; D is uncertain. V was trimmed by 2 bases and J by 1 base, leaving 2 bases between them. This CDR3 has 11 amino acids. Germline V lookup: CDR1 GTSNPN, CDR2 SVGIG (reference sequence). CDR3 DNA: TGTGCCTGGAGTCTCCAAGAGACCCAGTACTTC. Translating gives CAWSLQETQYF.

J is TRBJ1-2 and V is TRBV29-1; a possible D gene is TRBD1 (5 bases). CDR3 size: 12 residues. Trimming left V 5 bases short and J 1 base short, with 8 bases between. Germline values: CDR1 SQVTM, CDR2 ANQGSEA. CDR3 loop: CSVYDSNYGYTF. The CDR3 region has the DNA TGCAGCGTTTACGACAGTAACTATGGCTACACCTTC.

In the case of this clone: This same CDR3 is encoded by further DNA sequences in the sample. This CDR3 reads CASSSTGYGYTF. For the CDR3, the DNA is TGTGCCAGCAGCTCGACGGGGTATGGCTACACCTTC. This sequence joins TRBV27 and TRBJ1-2, with D unresolved. The CDR3 runs 12 residues. Germline-derived CDR1 and CDR2 are MNHEY and SMNVEV (reference sequence). Trimming took off 6 bases at V and 5 bases at J, with 10 bases between the two ends.

The CDR3 sequence is CASSEAHPDRGDTQYF. The CDR3 DNA reads as TGTGCCAGCAGTGAAGCGCACCCCGATAGGGGAGATACGCAGTATTTT. The chain links TRBV2 to TRBJ2-3; tentative D call: TRBD1 (5 bases). The V end lost 0 bases, the J end lost 5 bases, and 15 bases lay between the germline ends. The germline V gene has CDR1 SNHLY and CDR2 FYNNEI. This CDR3 is built from 16 residues.

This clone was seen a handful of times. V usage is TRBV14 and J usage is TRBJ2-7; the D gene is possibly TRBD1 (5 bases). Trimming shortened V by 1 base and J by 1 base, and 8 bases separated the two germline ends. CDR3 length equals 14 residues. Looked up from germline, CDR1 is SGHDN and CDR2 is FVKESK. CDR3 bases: TGTGCCAGCAGCCAAGTTAAGGGGTCCTACGAGCAGTACTTC. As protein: CASSQVKGSYEQYF.